The rows below give T cell receptor beta chains drawn from one sample of a study of cytomegalovirus exposure and HLA in healthy donors. Assay: immunoSEQ multiplex PCR; the TCRdb copy retains only in-frame clones and omits some. The data contain about 120,000 clones, around 77% of them singletons. Input material: PBMCs. These receptors originate from a man younger than 30 in good health and CMV-seropositive. CDR3s include the opening cysteine and the closing phenylalanine or tryptophan. A D gene is named only where the DNA matches it firmly. Size is omitted from some rows. Given values are once, few, many or a class for expanded clones.

TRBJ2-2 TRBD1 . TRBV5-6 TGTGCCAGCAGCTCATTCGACAGGGGGCGGAACACCGGGGAGCTGTTTTTT CASSSFDRGRNTGELFF
TRBJ2-1 TRBD1 . TRBV14 TGTGCCAGCAGCCAGCCGGGACAGGGCTACAATGAGCAGTTCTTC CASSQPGQGYNEQFF
TRBJ2-3 TRBD1 once TRBV18 TGTGCCAGCTCTCATAAACCGACAGGGCTGAGCACAGATACGCAGTATTTT CASSHKPTGLSTDTQYF
TRBJ2-7 . . TRBV5-8 TGTGCCAGCAGTCCGCGGAGGGGTCTAGCCTACGAGCAGTACTTC CASSPRRGLAYEQYF
TRBJ1-4 . . TRBV7-9 TGTGCCAGCAGCAAAGACTTAAAGGTTAATGAAAAACTGTTTTTT CASSKDLKVNEKLFF
TRBJ2-6 . . TRBV19 TGTGCCAGTAGTCCCTTTTTTAGCTCTGGGGCCAACGTCCTGACTTTC CASSPFFSSGANVLTF
TRBJ2-4 TRBD1 . TRBV5-1 TGCGCCAGCAGCGTAGCCGGGACAGGGAACAGTCAGTACTTC CASSVAGTGNSQYF
TRBJ2-4 . once TRBV5-6 TGTGCCAGCAGCTTTAGCGGAAACAGTCAGTACTTC CASSFSGNSQYF
TRBJ2-1 TRBD2 . TRBV2 TGTGCCAGCGGGTTACTAGCGATGGATGAGCAGTTCTTC CASGLLAMDEQFF
TRBJ1-1 TRBD1 . TRBV15 TGTGCCACCAGCAGAGGCAGGGGGACTGAAGCTTTCTTT CATSRGRGTEAFF
TRBJ1-5 TRBD1 . TRBV7-2 TGTGCCAGCAGCTTAGGACAGGGTCGGGGAAATCAGCCCCAGCATTTT CASSLGQGRGNQPQHF
TRBJ1-5 . few TRBV5-6 TGTGCCAGCAGCTTGAGGAGGGGCATCGAGCCCCAGCATTTT CASSLRRGIEPQHF
TRBJ1-4 . . TRBV28 TGTGCCAGCAGTTTTGGGGCAGGGACTAATGAAAAACTGTTTTTT CASSFGAGTNEKLFF
TRBJ1-6 TRBD1 few TRBV5-6 TGTGCCAGCAGCCCGGGACAGGGATATTCACCCCTCCACTTT CASSPGQGYSPLHF
TRBJ1-1 . . TRBV25-1 TGTGCCAGCAGTCAACAGGACACTGAAGCTTTCTTT CASSQQDTEAFF
TRBJ1-1 . . TRBV2 TGTGCCAGCAGTGACGGTTTCATGAACACTGAAGCTTTCTTT CASSDGFMNTEAFF
TRBJ1-4 . . TRBV2 TGTGCCAGCTGGTACGGGGGGAGGTGGTCTAATGAAAAACTGTTTTTT CASWYGGRWSNEKLFF
TRBJ1-4 . . TRBV5-1 TGCGCCAGCAGCTTGCTCTCGGGGAATAAGGAAAAACTGTTTTTT CASSLLSGNKEKLFF
TRBJ2-2 . . TRBV5-1 TGCGCCAGCAGCTTGATGACAACGAACACCGGGGAGCTGTTTTTT CASSLMTTNTGELFF
TRBJ1-6 . . TRBV19 TGTGCCAGTAGTATAGTACCGACAGCCAATAATTCACCCCTCCACTTT CASSIVPTANNSPLHF
TRBJ1-2 TRBD1 . TRBV19 TGTGCCAGTCAACGGACAGGGGACTATGGCTACACCTTC CASQRTGDYGYTF
TRBJ1-1 . . TRBV27 TGTGCCAGCAGTTTAATAGGGGTGAACACTGAAGCTTTCTTT CASSLIGVNTEAFF
TRBJ1-3 . . TRBV7-2 TGTGCCAGAGCTTTATACGGGACCATATATTTT CARALYGTIYF
TRBJ1-1 . . TRBV7-9 TGTGCCAGCAGCTTAGCTGGGCAGGTTAGTACTGAAGCTTTCTTT CASSLAGQVSTEAFF
TRBJ2-7 TRBD2 . TRBV11-2 TGTGCCAGCAGCTCCTCCGGACTAGCGCTCTCCTACGAGCAGTACTTC CASSSSGLALSYEQYF
TRBJ1-5 . . TRBV18 TGTGCCAGCACAACCGGGGGAAACCAGCCCCAGCATTTT CASTTGGNQPQHF
TRBJ1-1 . . TRBV13 TGTGCCAGCAGCCTCCTAGGTACTGAAGCTTTCTTT CASSLLGTEAFF
TRBJ2-2 . . TRBV27 TGTGCCAGCACCGGCAGGATGGCCGGGGAGCTGTTTTTT CASTGRMAGELFF
TRBJ1-5 . . TRBV2 TGTGCCAGCAGTACCGACAGGCTGGGCAATCAGCCCCAGCATTTT CASSTDRLGNQPQHF
TRBJ1-5 . . TRBV2 TGTGCCAGCAGGCACCCGGAGGCCCAAGAGGACCAGCCCCAGCATTTT CASRHPEAQEDQPQHF
TRBJ2-7 TRBD1 few TRBV30 TGTGCCTGGAACAGGGGATCCTACGAGCAGTACTTC CAWNRGSYEQYF
TRBJ1-6 . once TRBV2 TGTGCCAGCAGCGCCGGGGGGAGCTCCTATAATTCACCCCTCCACTTT CASSAGGSSYNSPLHF
TRBJ2-7 TRBD1 . TRBV19 TGTGCCAGTAGTTCGGGACAGGGGGCGGCTCGTTCCTACGAGCAGTACTTC CASSSGQGAARSYEQYF
TRBJ1-5 . . TRBV7-2 TGTGCCAGCAGCTACAGCACAGGGCTGAGATTGCAGCCCCAGCATTTT CASSYSTGLRLQPQHF
TRBJ1-3 TRBD1 . TRBV30 TGTGCCTGGAGGGCAGGGGGCGCTGGAAACACCATATATTTT CAWRAGGAGNTIYF
TRBJ1-5 . . TRBV4-1 TGCGCCAGCAGCCGATCGTACGGACAGCTTGATCAGCCCCAGCATTTT CASSRSYGQLDQPQHF
TRBJ1-5 . . TRBV15 TGTGCCACCAGCAGAGATGGGGGACAATCAGGACAGCCCCAGCATTTT CATSRDGGQSGQPQHF
TRBJ2-5 TRBD2 . TRBV10-2 TGCGCCAGCAGTGCGGGGGGGGAAGAGACCCAGTACTTC CASSAGGEETQYF
TRBJ1-1 . . TRBV25-1 TGTGCCAGCAGTCGGGGACTAAACACTGAAGCTTTCTTT CASSRGLNTEAFF
TRBJ2-1 TRBD2 once TRBV4-1 TGCGCCAGCAGCCAGGGGACTAGCGCCGACAATGAGCAGTTCTTC CASSQGTSADNEQFF
TRBJ1-2 . few TRBV5-1 TGCGCCAGCAGCCGGGAGGGACAAAGCTATGGCTACACCTTC CASSREGQSYGYTF
TRBJ2-3 . . TRBV5-1 TGCGCCAGCAGCTTGGGCGGGGCGAGAGATACGCAGTATTTT CASSLGGARDTQYF
TRBJ2-7 TRBD2 . TRBV7-2 TGTGCCAGCAGCTTGGGGGGAGGGAACGAGCAGTACTTC CASSLGGGNEQYF
TRBJ2-7 TRBD1 . TRBV5-1 TGCGCCAGCAGCTTGGAGGGACAGAGCTACGAGCAGTACTTC CASSLEGQSYEQYF
TRBJ2-7 TRBD2 . TRBV11-2 TGTGCCAGCAGCTTACTTGGGGATGGGCGGGAGACCTACGAGCAGTACTTC CASSLLGDGRETYEQYF
TRBJ2-7 TRBD1 . TRBV28 TGTGCCAGCAGTTCGGCAGGGGGCGAGCAGTACTTC CASSSAGGEQYF
TRBJ2-6 . . TRBV4-1 TGCGCCAGCAGCCAGGACAGTTCCTTCTCTGGGGCCAACGTCCTGACTTTC CASSQDSSFSGANVLTF
TRBJ1-1 TRBD1 . TRBV6-5 TGTGCCAGCATGCAGGGGGGAAACACTGAAGCTTTCTTT CASMQGGNTEAFF
TRBJ1-4 . . TRBV15 TGTGCCACCAGCAGTCCTTTCCACACAGTCCTGTTTTTT CATSSPFHTVLFF
TRBJ1-1 . few TRBV30 TGTGCCTGGAGTGACCTCCCCACAGGTATGAACACTGAAGCTTTCTTT CAWSDLPTGMNTEAFF
TRBJ1-2 . . TRBV6-4 TGTGCCAGCAGTGAACAGGGCCTCAACTATGGCTACACCTTC CASSEQGLNYGYTF
TRBJ2-7 . . TRBV28 TGTGCCAGCAGTTCCACGGGGGGCGGGGACCCCTACGAGCAGTACTTC CASSSTGGGDPYEQYF
TRBJ1-2 . once TRBV18 TGTGCCAGCTCACCAGATGGACCGGCGAGGAGGGGCTACACCTTC CASSPDGPARRGYTF
TRBJ1-6 . . TRBV30 TGTGCCTGGAGTCTTTTACTAGGCAGTTCACCCCTCCACTTT CAWSLLLGSSPLHF
TRBJ1-1 TRBD1 . TRBV30 TGTGCCTGGAGCCTAGGCCTGACAGGGGGTGAAGCTTTCTTT CAWSLGLTGGEAFF
TRBJ2-3 TRBD2 . TRBV5-4 TGTGCCAGCAGCTTGTTGTCTAGCGGGACAGATACGCAGTATTTT CASSLLSSGTDTQYF
TRBJ1-1 . . TRBV11-2 TGTGCCAGCAGGCCATACAGGGAGGGGAAAGGCACTGAAGCTTTCTTT CASRPYREGKGTEAFF
TRBJ1-3 . once TRBV5-4 TGTGCCAGCAGCTTGGACGCAGGGGCTGGAAACACCATATATTTT CASSLDAGAGNTIYF
TRBJ2-4 . . TRBV6-4 TGTGCCAGCAGTGCTGGGGGCGGAAACAGTCAGTACTTC CASSAGGGNSQYF